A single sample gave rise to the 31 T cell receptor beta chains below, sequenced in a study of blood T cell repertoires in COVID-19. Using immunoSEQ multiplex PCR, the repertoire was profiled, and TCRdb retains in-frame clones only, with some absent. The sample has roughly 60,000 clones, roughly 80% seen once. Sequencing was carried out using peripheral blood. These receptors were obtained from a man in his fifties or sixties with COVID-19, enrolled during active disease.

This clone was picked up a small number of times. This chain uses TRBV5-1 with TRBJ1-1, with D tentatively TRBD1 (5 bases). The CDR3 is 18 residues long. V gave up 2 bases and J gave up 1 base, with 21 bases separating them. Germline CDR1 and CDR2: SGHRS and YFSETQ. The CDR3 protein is CASSFAPTGRGGNTEAFF. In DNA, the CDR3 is TGCGCCAGCAGCTTTGCCCCCACGGGGCGGGGGGGGAACACTGAAGCTTTCTTT.

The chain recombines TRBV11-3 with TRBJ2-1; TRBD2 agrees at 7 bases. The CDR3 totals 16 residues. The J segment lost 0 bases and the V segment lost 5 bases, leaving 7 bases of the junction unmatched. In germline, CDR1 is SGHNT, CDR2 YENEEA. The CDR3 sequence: CASSTASGRSYNEQFF. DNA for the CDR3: TGTGCCAGCAGCACCGCTAGCGGACGCTCCTACAATGAGCAGTTCTTC.

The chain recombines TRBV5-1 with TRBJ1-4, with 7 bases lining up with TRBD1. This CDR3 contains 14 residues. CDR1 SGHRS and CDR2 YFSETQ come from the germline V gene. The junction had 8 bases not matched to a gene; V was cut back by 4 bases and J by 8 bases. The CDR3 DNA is TGCGCCAGCAGCAGGGGGACAGAAGGAGAAAAACTGTTTTTT. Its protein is CASSRGTEGEKLFF. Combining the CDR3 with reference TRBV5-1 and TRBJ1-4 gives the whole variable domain KAGVTQTPRYLIKTRGQQVTLSCSPISGHRSVSWYQQTPGQGLQFLFEYFSETQRNKGNFPGRFSGRQFSNSRSEMNVSTLELGDSALYLCASSRGTEGEKLFFGSGTQLSVL.

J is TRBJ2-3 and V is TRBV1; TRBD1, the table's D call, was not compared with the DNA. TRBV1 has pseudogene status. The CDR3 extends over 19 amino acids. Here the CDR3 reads CTSSQDPPRRRGRGDTQYF. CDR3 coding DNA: TGCACCAGCAGCCAAGATCCACCCCGCCGCAGGGGGCGTGGAGATACGCAGTATTTT.

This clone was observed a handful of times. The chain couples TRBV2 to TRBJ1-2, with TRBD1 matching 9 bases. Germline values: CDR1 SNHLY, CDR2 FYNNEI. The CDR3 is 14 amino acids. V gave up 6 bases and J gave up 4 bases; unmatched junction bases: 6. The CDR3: CASRDRGAFYGYTF. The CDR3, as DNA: TGTGCCAGCAGGGACAGGGGCGCTTTCTATGGCTACACCTTC.

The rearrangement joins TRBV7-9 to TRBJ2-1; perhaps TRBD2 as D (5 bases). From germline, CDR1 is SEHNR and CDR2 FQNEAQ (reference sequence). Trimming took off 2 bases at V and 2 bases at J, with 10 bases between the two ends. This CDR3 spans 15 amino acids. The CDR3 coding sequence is TGTGCCAGCAGCTTACTAATGGGAGCCTACAATGAGCAGTTCTTC. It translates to CASSLLMGAYNEQFF.

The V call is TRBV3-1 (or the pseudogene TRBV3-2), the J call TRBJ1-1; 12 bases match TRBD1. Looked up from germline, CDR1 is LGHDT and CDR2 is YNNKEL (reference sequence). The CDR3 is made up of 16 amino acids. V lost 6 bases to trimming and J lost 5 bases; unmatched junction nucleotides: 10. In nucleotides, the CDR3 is TGTGCCAGCAGATACCACGGGACAGGGGGCATGACTGAAGCTTTCTTT. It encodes CASRYHGTGGMTEAFF.

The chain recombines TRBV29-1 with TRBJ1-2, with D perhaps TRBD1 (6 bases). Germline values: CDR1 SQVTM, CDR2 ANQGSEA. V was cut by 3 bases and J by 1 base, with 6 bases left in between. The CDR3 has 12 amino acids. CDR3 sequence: CSVEDSNYGYTF. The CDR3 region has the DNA TGCAGCGTTGAGGACAGTAACTATGGCTACACCTTC.

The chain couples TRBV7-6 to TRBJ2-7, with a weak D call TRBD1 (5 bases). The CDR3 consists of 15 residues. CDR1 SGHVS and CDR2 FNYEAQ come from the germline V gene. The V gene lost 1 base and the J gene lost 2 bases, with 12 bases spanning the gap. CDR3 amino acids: CASSLDAGMAYEQYF. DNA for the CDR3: TGTGCCAGCAGCTTAGATGCAGGGATGGCCTACGAGCAGTACTTC.

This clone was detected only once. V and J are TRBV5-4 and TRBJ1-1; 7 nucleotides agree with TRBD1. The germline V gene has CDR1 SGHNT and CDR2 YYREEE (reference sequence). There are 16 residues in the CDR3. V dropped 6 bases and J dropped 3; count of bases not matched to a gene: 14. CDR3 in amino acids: CASTQGGRGLDTEAFF. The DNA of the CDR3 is TGTGCCAGCACCCAAGGCGGGAGGGGGCTGGACACTGAAGCTTTCTTT.

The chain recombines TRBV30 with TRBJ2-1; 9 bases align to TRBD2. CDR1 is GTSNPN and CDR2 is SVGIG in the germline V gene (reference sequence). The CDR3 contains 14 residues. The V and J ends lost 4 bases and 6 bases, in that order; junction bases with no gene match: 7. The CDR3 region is CAWKGSRGGNEQFF. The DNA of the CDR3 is TGTGCCTGGAAGGGTTCGCGGGGGGGCAATGAGCAGTTCTTC.

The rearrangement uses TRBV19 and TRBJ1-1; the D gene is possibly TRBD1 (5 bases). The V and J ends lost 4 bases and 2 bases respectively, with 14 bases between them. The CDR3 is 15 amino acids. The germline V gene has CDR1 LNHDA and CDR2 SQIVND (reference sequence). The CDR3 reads CASSRGPAGNTEAFF. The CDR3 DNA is TGTGCCAGTAGTAGGGGCCCGGCTGGAAACACTGAAGCTTTCTTT.

The CDR3 spells CASSLQGVGANVLTF. The CDR3 nucleotides are TGTGCCAGCAGCCTACAGGGCGTTGGGGCCAACGTCCTGACTTTC. This chain uses TRBV3-1 (or the pseudogene TRBV3-2) with TRBJ2-6, with a possible D match to TRBD1 (6 bases). The germline CDR1 and CDR2 sequences are LGHDT and YNNKEL (reference sequence). There are 15 residues in the CDR3. The V and J ends lost 4 bases and 3 bases respectively, with 10 bases between them.

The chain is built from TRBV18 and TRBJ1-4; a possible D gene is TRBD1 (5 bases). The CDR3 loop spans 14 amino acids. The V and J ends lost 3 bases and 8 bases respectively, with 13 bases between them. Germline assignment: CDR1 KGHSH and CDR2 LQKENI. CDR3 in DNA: TGTGCCAGCTCACCCCGTACAGGAGAGGAAAAACTGTTTTTT. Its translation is CASSPRTGEEKLFF.

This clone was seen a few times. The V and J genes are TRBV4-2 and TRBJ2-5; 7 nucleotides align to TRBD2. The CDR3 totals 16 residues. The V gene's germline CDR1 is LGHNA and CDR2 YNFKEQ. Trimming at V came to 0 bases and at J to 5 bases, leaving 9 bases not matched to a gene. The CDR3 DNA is TGTGCCAGCAGCCAAGATCAGGCGGGAGCAGAGGAGACCCAGTACTTC. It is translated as CASSQDQAGAEETQYF.

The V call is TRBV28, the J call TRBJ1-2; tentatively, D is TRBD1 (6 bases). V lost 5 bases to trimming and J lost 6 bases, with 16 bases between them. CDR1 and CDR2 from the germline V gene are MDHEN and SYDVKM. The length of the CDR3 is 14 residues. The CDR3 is CASSTTTGPNGYTF. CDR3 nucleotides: TGTGCCAGCAGTACAACGACAGGCCCGAATGGCTACACCTTC.

The CDR3 spells CASSLAGAGVPDTQYF. The CDR3 DNA follows: TGTGCCAGCAGCTTAGCCGGAGCGGGAGTCCCAGATACGCAGTATTTT. The chain carries TRBV11-2 and TRBJ2-3; 8 bases agree with TRBD2. CDR3 length equals 16 residues. The V gene end was trimmed by 1 base and the J gene end by 4 bases; junction bases not matched to a gene: 7. Germline V gives CDR1 SGHAT, CDR2 FQNNGV.

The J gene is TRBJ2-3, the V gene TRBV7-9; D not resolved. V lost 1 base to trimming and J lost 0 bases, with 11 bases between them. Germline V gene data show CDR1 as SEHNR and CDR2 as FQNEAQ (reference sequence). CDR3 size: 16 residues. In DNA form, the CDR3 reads TGTGCCAGCAGCTTAGAAGGAGTCGGGAGCACAGATACGCAGTATTTT. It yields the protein CASSLEGVGSTDTQYF.

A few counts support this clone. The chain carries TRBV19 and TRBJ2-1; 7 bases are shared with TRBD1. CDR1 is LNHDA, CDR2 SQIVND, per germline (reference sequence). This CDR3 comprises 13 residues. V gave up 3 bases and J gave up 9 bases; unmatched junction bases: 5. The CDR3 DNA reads TGTGCCAGTAGTATTCCACAGGGGATTGAGCAGTTCTTC. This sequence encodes CASSIPQGIEQFF.

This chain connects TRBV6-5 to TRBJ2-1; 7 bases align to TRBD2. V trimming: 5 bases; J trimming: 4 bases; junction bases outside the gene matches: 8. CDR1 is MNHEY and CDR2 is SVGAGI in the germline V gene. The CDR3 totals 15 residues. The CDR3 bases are TGTGCCAGCAGTCAACAGCGGGAATCGTACAATGAGCAGTTCTTC. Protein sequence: CASSQQRESYNEQFF.

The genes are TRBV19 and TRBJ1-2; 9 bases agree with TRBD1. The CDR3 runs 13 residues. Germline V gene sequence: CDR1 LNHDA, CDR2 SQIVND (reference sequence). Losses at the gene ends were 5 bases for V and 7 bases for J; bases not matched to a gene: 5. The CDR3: CASSSWDRAGYTF. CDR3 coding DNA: TGTGCCAGTAGTTCCTGGGACAGGGCTGGCTACACCTTC.

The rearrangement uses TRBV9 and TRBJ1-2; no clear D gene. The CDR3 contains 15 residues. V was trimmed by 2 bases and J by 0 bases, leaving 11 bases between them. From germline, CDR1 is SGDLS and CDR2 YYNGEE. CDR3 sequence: CASSVGGQSNYGYTF. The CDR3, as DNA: TGTGCCAGCAGCGTGGGAGGTCAATCTAACTATGGCTACACCTTC.

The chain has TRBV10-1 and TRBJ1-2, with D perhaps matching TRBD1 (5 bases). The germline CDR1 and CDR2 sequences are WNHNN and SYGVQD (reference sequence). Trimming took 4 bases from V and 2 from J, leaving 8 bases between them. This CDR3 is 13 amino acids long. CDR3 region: CASSVGANYGYTF. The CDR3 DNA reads TGCGCCAGCAGTGTAGGGGCGAACTATGGCTACACCTTC.

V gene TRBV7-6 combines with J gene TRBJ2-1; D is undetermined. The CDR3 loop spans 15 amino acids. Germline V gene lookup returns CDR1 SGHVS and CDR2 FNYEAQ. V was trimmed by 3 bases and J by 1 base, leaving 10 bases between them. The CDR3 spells CASSLEYGSYNEQFF. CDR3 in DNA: TGTGCCAGCAGCTTGGAGTACGGGTCCTACAATGAGCAGTTCTTC.

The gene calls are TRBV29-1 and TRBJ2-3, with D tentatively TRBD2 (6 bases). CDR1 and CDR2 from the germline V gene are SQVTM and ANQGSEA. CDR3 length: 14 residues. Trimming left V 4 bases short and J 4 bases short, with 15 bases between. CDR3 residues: CSVAVGGTADTQYF. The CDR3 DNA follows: TGCAGCGTTGCCGTTGGGGGGACTGCAGATACGCAGTATTTT.

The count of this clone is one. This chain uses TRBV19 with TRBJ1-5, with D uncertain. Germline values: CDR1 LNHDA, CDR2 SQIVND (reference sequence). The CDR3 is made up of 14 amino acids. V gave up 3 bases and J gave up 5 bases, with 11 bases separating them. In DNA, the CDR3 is TGTGCCAGTAGTATCGCGATCGGGGATCAGCCCCAGCATTTT. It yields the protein CASSIAIGDQPQHF. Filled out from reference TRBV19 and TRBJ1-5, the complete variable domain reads DGGITQSPKYLFRKEGQNVTLSCEQNLNHDAMYWYRQDPGQGLRLIYYSQIVNDFQKGDIAEGYSVSREKKESFPLTVTSAQKNPTAFYLCASSIAIGDQPQHFGDGTRLSIL.

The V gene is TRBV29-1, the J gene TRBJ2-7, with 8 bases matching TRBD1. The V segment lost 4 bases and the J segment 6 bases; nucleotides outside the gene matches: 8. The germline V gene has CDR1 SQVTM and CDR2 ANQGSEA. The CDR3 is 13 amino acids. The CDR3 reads CSVAFRTGSEQYF. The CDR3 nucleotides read TGCAGCGTTGCTTTTAGGACAGGGAGCGAGCAGTACTTC.

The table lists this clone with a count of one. The CDR3 reads CASSSLAGVYYNEQFF. For the CDR3, the DNA is TGTGCCAGCAGCAGCCTAGCGGGAGTGTACTACAATGAGCAGTTCTTC. This sequence joins TRBV3-1 (or the pseudogene TRBV3-2) and TRBJ2-1; 10 bases are a match to TRBD2. This CDR3 region has 16 residues. The V gene's germline CDR1 is LGHDT and CDR2 YNNKEL (reference sequence). With 5 bases clipped from V and 3 bases from J, the junction kept 7 bases outside the gene matches.

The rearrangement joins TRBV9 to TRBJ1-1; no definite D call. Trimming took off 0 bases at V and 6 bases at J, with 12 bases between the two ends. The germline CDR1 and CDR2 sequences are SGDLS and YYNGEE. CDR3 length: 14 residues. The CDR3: CASSVGSGYAEAFF. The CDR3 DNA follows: TGTGCCAGCAGCGTAGGTTCGGGGTACGCTGAAGCTTTCTTT.

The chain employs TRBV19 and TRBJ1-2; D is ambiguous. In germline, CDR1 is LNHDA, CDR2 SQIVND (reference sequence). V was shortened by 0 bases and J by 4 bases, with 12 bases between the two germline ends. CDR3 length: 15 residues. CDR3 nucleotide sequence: TGTGCCAGTAGTATAGACGGCGCGGGAGGCTATGGCTACACCTTC. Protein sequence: CASSIDGAGGYGYTF.

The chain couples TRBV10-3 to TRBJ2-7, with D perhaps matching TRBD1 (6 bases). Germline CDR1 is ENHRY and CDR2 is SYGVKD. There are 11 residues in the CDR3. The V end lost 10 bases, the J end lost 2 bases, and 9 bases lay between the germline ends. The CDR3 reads CATWTAYEQYF. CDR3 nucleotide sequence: TGTGCCACCTGGACAGCCTACGAGCAGTACTTC.